A selection of T cell receptor beta chains follows, all from one sample in a study of blood T cell repertoires in COVID-19. Sequencing was performed with immunoSEQ multiplex PCR; in TCRdb, only in-frame clones are kept and a portion is missing. The data hold 200,000 to 300,000 clones, with 90% observed a single time. The sequencing sample was made of PBMCs or T cells enriched from blood (not recorded which). The receptors were gathered from a man in his fifties who had been exposed to COVID-19. The CDR3 runs from the conserved cysteine through the conserved F or W. Fields, in order: D gene, CDR3 length, clone size, V gene, J gene, CDR3 DNA, CDR3 protein. The D gene is left open where the match is weak. Clone size is shown for a subset of rows, as once, few, many or a class of expanded clone.

D gene: TRBD2; CDR3 length: 18; clone size: NA; V gene: TRBV10-3; J gene: TRBJ2-3; CDR3 DNA: TGTGCCATCAGTGGGCGGGGACCCGGGACTACATACACAGATACGCAGTATTTT; CDR3 protein: CAISGRGPGTTYTDTQYF
D gene: TRBD1; CDR3 length: 15; clone size: NA; V gene: TRBV28; J gene: TRBJ1-6; CDR3 DNA: TGTGCCAGTAGACCAGCCGGGACAGGCAATTCACCCCTCCACTTT; CDR3 protein: CASRPAGTGNSPLHF
D gene: TRBD2; CDR3 length: 16; clone size: NA; V gene: TRBV10-1; J gene: TRBJ2-3; CDR3 DNA: TGCGCCAGCAGTGAGTGGGAGGGAGGATCCACAGATACGCAGTATTTT; CDR3 protein: CASSEWEGGSTDTQYF
D gene: NA; CDR3 length: 15; clone size: once; V gene: TRBV7-9; J gene: TRBJ1-4; CDR3 DNA: TGTGCCAGCAGGTCCCAGGGTTCCGGTAATGAAAAACTGTTTTTT; CDR3 protein: CASRSQGSGNEKLFF
D gene: NA; CDR3 length: 16; clone size: NA; V gene: TRBV27; J gene: TRBJ1-2; CDR3 DNA: TGTGCCAGCAGTTTCGACCGGGACATAACGAACTATGGCTACACCTTC; CDR3 protein: CASSFDRDITNYGYTF
D gene: NA; CDR3 length: 15; clone size: few; V gene: TRBV15; J gene: TRBJ1-3; CDR3 DNA: TGTGCCACCAGCAGAGGACTCGGCGGGGGAAACACCATATATTTT; CDR3 protein: CATSRGLGGGNTIYF
D gene: NA; CDR3 length: 13; clone size: NA; V gene: TRBV5-1; J gene: TRBJ1-1; CDR3 DNA: TGCGCCAGCAGCTGGGGGCAGGGAATAAAAGCTTTCTTT; CDR3 protein: CASSWGQGIKAFF
D gene: NA; CDR3 length: 14; clone size: NA; V gene: TRBV9; J gene: TRBJ2-7; CDR3 DNA: TGTGCCAGCAGCGTAGGGCTAGCGAGGACAGAGCAGTACTTC; CDR3 protein: CASSVGLARTEQYF
D gene: TRBD1; CDR3 length: 18; clone size: NA; V gene: TRBV18; J gene: TRBJ1-6; CDR3 DNA: TGTGCCAGCTCACCCCCGAGGACAGGGGCACCCTATAATTCACCCCTCCACTTT; CDR3 protein: CASSPPRTGAPYNSPLHF
D gene: TRBD2; CDR3 length: 15; clone size: NA; V gene: TRBV7-8; J gene: TRBJ2-1; CDR3 DNA: TGTGCCAGCAGCTCACTAGCGGGGGTGGGTAATGAGCAGTTCTTC; CDR3 protein: CASSSLAGVGNEQFF
D gene: TRBD1; CDR3 length: 15; clone size: NA; V gene: TRBV7-9; J gene: TRBJ2-1; CDR3 DNA: TGTGCCAGCAGGGGACAGGGGGCGCCTCCGGATGAGCAGTTCTTC; CDR3 protein: CASRGQGAPPDEQFF
D gene: TRBD1; CDR3 length: 13; clone size: NA; V gene: TRBV11-3; J gene: TRBJ2-2; CDR3 DNA: TGTGCCAGCAGCCGACAGGGGACCGGGGAGCTGTTTTTT; CDR3 protein: CASSRQGTGELFF
D gene: NA; CDR3 length: 14; clone size: NA; V gene: TRBV3-1/TRBV3-2; J gene: TRBJ1-5; CDR3 DNA: TGTGCCAGCAGCCAACAGGGGAGCAATCAGCCCCAGCATTTT; CDR3 protein: CASSQQGSNQPQHF
D gene: TRBD1; CDR3 length: 15; clone size: NA; V gene: TRBV4-1; J gene: TRBJ1-1; CDR3 DNA: TGCGCCAGCAGCTTCCGGGACAGGGGACCTTCTGAAGCTTTCTTT; CDR3 protein: CASSFRDRGPSEAFF
D gene: TRBD1; CDR3 length: 15; clone size: NA; V gene: TRBV10-3; J gene: TRBJ1-6; CDR3 DNA: TGTGCCATCAGTTTGGGACAGGGAGGTAATTCACCCCTCCACTTT; CDR3 protein: CAISLGQGGNSPLHF
D gene: TRBD1; CDR3 length: 16; clone size: NA; V gene: TRBV19; J gene: TRBJ1-5; CDR3 DNA: TGTGCCAGTAGTCATTCTCAGAGACAGGGGCGGCAGCCCCAGCATTTT; CDR3 protein: CASSHSQRQGRQPQHF
D gene: TRBD1; CDR3 length: 15; clone size: NA; V gene: TRBV14; J gene: TRBJ1-2; CDR3 DNA: TGTGCCAGCAGCCACCAGACAGGGGTAAACTATGGCTACACCTTC; CDR3 protein: CASSHQTGVNYGYTF
D gene: NA; CDR3 length: 13; clone size: NA; V gene: TRBV27; J gene: TRBJ1-2; CDR3 DNA: TGTGCCAGCAGTTTTTCACAGGCGGATGGCTACACCTTC; CDR3 protein: CASSFSQADGYTF
D gene: NA; CDR3 length: 13; clone size: NA; V gene: TRBV13; J gene: TRBJ2-1; CDR3 DNA: TGTGCCAGCAGCTTCGGCGGTAACAATGAGCAGTTCTTC; CDR3 protein: CASSFGGNNEQFF
D gene: NA; CDR3 length: 14; clone size: NA; V gene: TRBV18; J gene: TRBJ2-5; CDR3 DNA: TGTGCCAGCTCACCAGGGTACCGGAGAGAGACCCAGTACTTC; CDR3 protein: CASSPGYRRETQYF
D gene: TRBD1; CDR3 length: 14; clone size: NA; V gene: TRBV6-5; J gene: TRBJ1-4; CDR3 DNA: TGTGCCAGCAGACAACGGGACAGGGGGCTCCTACTGTTTTTT; CDR3 protein: CASRQRDRGLLLFF
D gene: NA; CDR3 length: 15; clone size: NA; V gene: TRBV5-1; J gene: TRBJ1-1; CDR3 DNA: TGCGCCAGCACCACTTACGGGGGTCAGGACACTGAAGCTTTCTTT; CDR3 protein: CASTTYGGQDTEAFF
D gene: NA; CDR3 length: 15; clone size: NA; V gene: TRBV7-2; J gene: TRBJ2-7; CDR3 DNA: TGTGCCAGCAGCTTAGGTTTTCTTGGGGCGCTCGAGCAGTACTTC; CDR3 protein: CASSLGFLGALEQYF
D gene: TRBD2; CDR3 length: 17; clone size: NA; V gene: TRBV28; J gene: TRBJ2-3; CDR3 DNA: TGTGCCAGCAGTCTCGGACTAGCGGGAGTGCTCACAGATACGCAGTATTTT; CDR3 protein: CASSLGLAGVLTDTQYF
D gene: NA; CDR3 length: 14; clone size: NA; V gene: TRBV5-1; J gene: TRBJ2-4; CDR3 DNA: TGCGCCAGCAGCCCGACAGTAGCCAAAAACATTCAGTACTTC; CDR3 protein: CASSPTVAKNIQYF
D gene: NA; CDR3 length: 14; clone size: once; V gene: TRBV11-2; J gene: TRBJ1-1; CDR3 DNA: TGTGCCAGCGGCTTTTGGGGGCAGGACACTGAAGCTTTCTTT; CDR3 protein: CASGFWGQDTEAFF
D gene: NA; CDR3 length: 15; clone size: NA; V gene: TRBV11-2; J gene: TRBJ1-1; CDR3 DNA: TGTGCCAGCAGCTTAGACCTGGGCCCCAACACTGAAGCTTTCTTT; CDR3 protein: CASSLDLGPNTEAFF
D gene: TRBD1; CDR3 length: 11; clone size: once; V gene: TRBV11-2; J gene: TRBJ1-4; CDR3 DNA: TGTGCCAGCAGCCAAGACAGGGGTACCGTTTTT; CDR3 protein: CASSQDRGTVF
D gene: NA; CDR3 length: 14; clone size: NA; V gene: TRBV18; J gene: TRBJ1-1; CDR3 DNA: TGTGCCAGCTCACCCTATACAGGAAGCACTGAAGCTTTCTTT; CDR3 protein: CASSPYTGSTEAFF
D gene: TRBD2; CDR3 length: 16; clone size: NA; V gene: TRBV15; J gene: TRBJ2-3; CDR3 DNA: TGTGCCACCAGCAGAGCGACTAGCGGACGCACAGATACGCAGTATTTT; CDR3 protein: CATSRATSGRTDTQYF
D gene: TRBD1; CDR3 length: 13; clone size: NA; V gene: TRBV7-3; J gene: TRBJ1-1; CDR3 DNA: TGTGCCAGCAGCTTGGACAGGGCCACTGAAGCTTTCTTT; CDR3 protein: CASSLDRATEAFF
D gene: NA; CDR3 length: 15; clone size: NA; V gene: TRBV5-5; J gene: TRBJ1-2; CDR3 DNA: TGTGCCAGCAGACTGACAGCGGGTGATAACTATGGCTACACCTTC; CDR3 protein: CASRLTAGDNYGYTF
D gene: TRBD1; CDR3 length: 16; clone size: once; V gene: TRBV11-2; J gene: TRBJ2-7; CDR3 DNA: TGTGCCAGCAGCTTAGTCGCTCGGGACAGGGGTGGCGAGCAGTACTTC; CDR3 protein: CASSLVARDRGGEQYF
D gene: NA; CDR3 length: 15; clone size: NA; V gene: TRBV5-1; J gene: TRBJ2-1; CDR3 DNA: TGCGCCAGCAGATCCACTCTAGAGGGAGTGAGGGAGCAGTTCTTC; CDR3 protein: CASRSTLEGVREQFF
D gene: TRBD2; CDR3 length: 16; clone size: NA; V gene: TRBV10-3; J gene: TRBJ2-3; CDR3 DNA: TGTGCCATCAGTGCGCTTCGGGAGGGCCATAGAGATACGCAGTATTTT; CDR3 protein: CAISALREGHRDTQYF
D gene: NA; CDR3 length: 14; clone size: once; V gene: TRBV19; J gene: TRBJ1-2; CDR3 DNA: TGTGCCAGTAGGTCCGAAGGGGCACGTGTGAGATACACCTTC; CDR3 protein: CASRSEGARVRYTF
D gene: TRBD2; CDR3 length: 16; clone size: NA; V gene: TRBV7-9; J gene: TRBJ2-2; CDR3 DNA: TGTGCCAGCAGCTTAGTTAGCGGGAGTATCGCCGGGGAGCTGTTTTTT; CDR3 protein: CASSLVSGSIAGELFF
D gene: NA; CDR3 length: 12; clone size: NA; V gene: TRBV2; J gene: TRBJ2-5; CDR3 DNA: TGTGCCAGCAACCCCCAGGGGGGGACCCAGTACTTC; CDR3 protein: CASNPQGGTQYF
D gene: TRBD2; CDR3 length: 16; clone size: NA; V gene: TRBV28; J gene: TRBJ2-2; CDR3 DNA: TGTGCCAGCGTCCCGCTCGGGGGGAAGAACACCGGGGAGCTGTTTTTT; CDR3 protein: CASVPLGGKNTGELFF
D gene: NA; CDR3 length: 13; clone size: NA; V gene: TRBV2; J gene: TRBJ1-6; CDR3 DNA: TGTGCCAGCAGTGGTGGCAGTAATTCACCCCTCCACTTT; CDR3 protein: CASSGGSNSPLHF
D gene: NA; CDR3 length: 13; clone size: NA; V gene: TRBV7-9; J gene: TRBJ1-5; CDR3 DNA: TGTGCCAGCAGCTTGGCAGGGCATCAGCCCCAGCATTTT; CDR3 protein: CASSLAGHQPQHF